These 30 T cell receptor beta chains were sequenced from one sample in a study of blood T cell repertoires in COVID-19. Method: immunoSEQ multiplex PCR; TCRdb's copy keeps in-frame clones and lacks some. The sample records around 100,000 clones, approximately 79% being singletons. Sequenced: peripheral blood. The receptors originated from a man in his 70s with COVID-19, enrolled during active disease.

The rearrangement uses TRBV6-5 and TRBJ1-3; D unresolved. V was shortened by 8 bases and J by 0 bases, with 8 bases between the two germline ends. The CDR3 covers 13 residues. Germline V CDR1 and CDR2: MNHEY, SVGAGI. CDR3 loop: CASSYYSGNTIYF. For the CDR3, the DNA is TGTGCCAGCTCCTATTACTCTGGAAACACCATATATTTT.

The rearrangement links TRBV9 to TRBJ2-2; D is unclear. Per the germline V gene, CDR1 is SGDLS and CDR2 is YYNGEE. The CDR3 loop spans 14 amino acids. V was shortened by 4 bases and J by 3 bases, with 10 bases between the two germline ends. The CDR3 DNA follows: TGTGCCAGCAGCACCATACCGGACACCGGGGAGCTGTTTTTT. This gives the protein CASSTIPDTGELFF.

The rearrangement links TRBV29-1 to TRBJ2-5, with 14 bases identical to TRBD2. Trimming cost V 6 bases and J 0 bases; bases outside gene matches: 3. Germline V gene lookup returns CDR1 SQVTM and CDR2 ANQGSEA. This CDR3 contains 15 residues. The CDR3 coding sequence is TGCAGCGTCGAGGGACTAGCGGGAGACCAAGAGACCCAGTACTTC. Its translation is CSVEGLAGDQETQYF.

The rearrangement uses TRBV7-9 and TRBJ2-2, with D perhaps matching TRBD2 (5 bases). The germline V gene encodes CDR1 SEHNR and CDR2 FQNEAQ (reference sequence). Trimming stripped 2 bases from V and 7 bases from J, with 8 bases between. This CDR3 comprises 13 residues. Here the CDR3 reads CASSLSGIGELFF. CDR3 nucleotide sequence: TGTGCCAGCAGCTTATCGGGGATCGGGGAGCTGTTTTTT.

The CDR3, as DNA: TGTGCCACCGGACAAGACGGAATCAGCCCCCAGCATTTT. It yields the protein CATGQDGISPQHF. The chain couples TRBV24-1 to TRBJ1-5, with D possibly TRBD1 on 5 matching bases. CDR3 length: 13 residues. Germline CDR1 is KGHDR and CDR2 is SFDVKD. Trimming took 9 bases from V and 10 from J, leaving 18 bases between them.

CDR3 amino acids: CASSLGQGTDGYTF. CDR3 coding DNA: TGCGCCAGCAGCTTGGGACAGGGGACGGATGGCTACACCTTC. The V and J genes are TRBV5-1 and TRBJ1-2, with 8 nucleotides matching TRBD1. With 0 bases clipped from V and 6 bases from J, the junction kept 4 bases outside the gene matches. Germline V gene data show CDR1 as SGHRS and CDR2 as YFSETQ. CDR3 length: 14 residues.

This chain connects TRBV2 to TRBJ1-2; 10 bases agree with TRBD1. The CDR3 contains 15 residues. With 5 bases clipped from V and 7 bases from J, the junction kept 10 bases outside the gene matches. Looked up from germline, CDR1 is SNHLY and CDR2 is FYNNEI. Written as DNA, the CDR3 is TGTGCCAGCAGTCTACGACGGGACAGGGGAGGTGGCTACACCTTC. Translating gives CASSLRRDRGGGYTF. The whole variable domain, filled in from reference TRBV2 and TRBJ1-2, reads EPEVTQTPSHQVTQMGQEVILRCVPISNHLYFYWYRQILGQKVEFLVSFYNNEISEKSEIFDDQFSVERPDGSNFTLKIRSTKLEDSAMYFCASSLRRDRGGGYTFGSGTRLTVV.

This clone appeared once. The rearrangement links TRBV28 to TRBJ1-1; no reliable D call. The germline CDR1 and CDR2 sequences are MDHEN and SYDVKM. Deletions cut 9 bases from V and 4 bases from J, with 12 bases between. The CDR3 has 12 residues. CDR3 protein: CASHSLGTEAFF. CDR3 DNA: TGTGCCAGTCACTCACTAGGCACTGAAGCTTTCTTT. The complete variable domain, with remaining parts taken from reference TRBV28 and TRBJ1-1, reads DVKVTQSSRYLVKRTGEKVFLECVQDMDHENMFWYRQDPGLGLRLIYFSYDVKMKEKGDIPEGYSVSREKKERFSLILESASTNQTSMYLCASHSLGTEAFFGQGTRLTVV.

This chain links TRBV19 with TRBJ2-1; tentative D call: TRBD2 (5 bases). The CDR3 is 12 amino acids. Germline V lookup: CDR1 LNHDA, CDR2 SQIVND (reference sequence). V shed 4 bases and J shed 11 bases, with 12 bases lying between them. The CDR3 DNA follows: TGTGCCAGTAGTACCTCTAGCTTTAAGCAGTTCTTC. It encodes CASSTSSFKQFF.

The rearrangement uses TRBV9 and TRBJ1-3, with D possibly matching TRBD1 (5 bases). Germline values: CDR1 SGDLS, CDR2 YYNGEE. V was clipped by 0 bases and J by 1 base, with 8 bases between them. CDR3 length: 15 residues. CDR3 DNA: TGTGCCAGCAGCGTAGACGGGGGGTCTGGAAACACCATATATTTT. This translates into CASSVDGGSGNTIYF.

The chain uses TRBV7-2 and TRBJ2-1, with D possibly TRBD2 on 6 matching bases. The germline V gene has CDR1 SGHTA and CDR2 FQGNSA. Trimming took 11 bases from V and 0 from J, leaving 11 bases between them. The CDR3 is 13 amino acids. CDR3 residues: CAGSGSSYNEQFF. The CDR3 region has the DNA TGTGCCGGTTCCGGGAGCTCCTACAATGAGCAGTTCTTC.

The chain links TRBV5-6 to TRBJ2-7; D call uncertain. Looked up from germline, CDR1 is SGHDT and CDR2 is YYEEEE. The CDR3 sequence is 13 residues long. V was pared by 2 bases and J by 0 bases, with 6 bases between. CDR3 loop: CASSFTGSYEQYF. CDR3 nucleotides: TGTGCCAGCAGCTTCACGGGCTCCTACGAGCAGTACTTC.

This sequence joins TRBV4-2 and TRBJ2-2, with a weak D call TRBD2 (6 bases). V shed 7 bases and J shed 2 bases, with 14 bases lying between them. The CDR3 is made up of 15 amino acids. The germline V gene encodes CDR1 LGHNA and CDR2 YNFKEQ. Written as DNA, the CDR3 is TGTGCCAGCACCACCCGCGGGGTAAACACCGGGGAGCTGTTTTTT. Amino acid sequence: CASTTRGVNTGELFF.

This clone was counted many times. The rearrangement uses TRBV28 and TRBJ1-3; 8 bases align to TRBD1. Germline V gene sequence: CDR1 MDHEN, CDR2 SYDVKM. Losses at the gene ends were 6 bases for V and 9 bases for J; bases not matched to a gene: 4. The CDR3 runs 12 residues. CDR3 loop: CASRDRASTIYF. The CDR3 bases are TGTGCCAGCAGGGACAGGGCCAGCACCATATATTTT.

This clone was recorded a few times. V usage is TRBV28 and J usage is TRBJ2-7; D is unclear. V lost 7 bases to trimming and J lost 7 bases, with 14 bases between them. The germline CDR1 and CDR2 sequences are MDHEN and SYDVKM. The CDR3 is 12 amino acids. The CDR3 nucleotides read TGTGCCAGCACCGGCGGTGCGCCGGAGCAGTACTTC. Its protein is CASTGGAPEQYF.

This clone was counted between two and nine times. A much larger clone is a single base away; this may be a read error. The V gene is TRBV5-1, the J gene TRBJ2-5; D unclear. The CDR3 is made up of 11 amino acids. CDR1 and CDR2 (germline): SGHRS, YFSETQ. Trimming shortened V by 4 bases and J by 1 base, and 2 bases separated the two germline ends. The CDR3 sequence is CASSLQETQYF. The CDR3 DNA follows: TGCGCCAGCAGCCTCCAAGAGACCCAGTACTTC.

The chain carries TRBV18 and TRBJ1-2, with no clear D. Germline CDR1 and CDR2: KGHSH and LQKENI. The V end lost 3 bases, the J end lost 7 bases, and 12 bases lay between the germline ends. CDR3 length: 13 residues. The CDR3 protein is CASSPEDSTGYTF. The CDR3 bases are TGTGCCAGCTCACCGGAGGATAGCACTGGCTACACCTTC.

This chain joins TRBV10-3 and TRBJ1-1; TRBD1 is a possible D gene (5 bases). The V end was cut by 2 bases, the J end by 0 bases, with 13 bases between. CDR3 length equals 16 residues. Per germline, CDR1 ENHRY and CDR2 SYGVKD. This CDR3 is CAISELQGTMNTEAFF. The CDR3 bases are TGTGCCATCAGTGAGCTGCAGGGTACTATGAACACTGAAGCTTTCTTT.

CDR3 DNA: TGTGCCAGCAGTTTTGCTTTTTACAGCCACCGCTCATCGGATACGCAGTATTTT. Residues: CASSFAFYSHRSSDTQYF. The chain links TRBV27 to TRBJ2-3; D gene uncertain. V lost 3 bases and J lost 6, with 25 bases in between. This CDR3 has 18 residues. Looked up from germline, CDR1 is MNHEY and CDR2 is SMNVEV (reference sequence).

The chain has TRBV7-3 and TRBJ1-1; tentative D call: TRBD1 (5 bases). Germline V CDR1 and CDR2: SGHTA, FQGTGA. The CDR3 covers 15 residues. The ends were cut back, 3 bases at V and 4 bases at J, with 15 bases in the middle. As DNA, the CDR3 is TGTGCCAGCAGCTTCCAGGCAGGGTCGGTCACTGAAGCTTTCTTT. Residues: CASSFQAGSVTEAFF.

The chain carries TRBV5-1 and TRBJ2-7, with 8 bases aligning to TRBD2. This CDR3 is built from 16 residues. Germline V lookup: CDR1 SGHRS, CDR2 YFSETQ. Unmatched junction bases numbered 11, after V lost 1 base and J lost 5 bases. CDR3 in DNA: TGCGCCAGCAGCTTGCGGTTAGGAGCGGGAGTAAACGAGCAGTACTTC. Encoded protein: CASSLRLGAGVNEQYF.

The J gene is TRBJ2-3, the V gene TRBV18; D perhaps matches TRBD2 (6 bases). Germline lookup yields CDR1 KGHSH and CDR2 LQKENI. This CDR3 comprises 16 residues. The germline V and J ends were trimmed by 2 bases and 0 bases, with 12 bases remaining between them. CDR3 region: CASSPGGDSSTDTQYF. In nucleotides, the CDR3 is TGTGCCAGCTCACCAGGAGGGGACTCTAGCACAGATACGCAGTATTTT. Variable domain in full (rest from reference TRBV18 and TRBJ2-3): NAGVMQNPRHLVRRRGQEARLRCSPMKGHSHVYWYRQLPEEGLKFMVYLQKENIIDESGMPKERFSAEFPKEGPSILRIQQVVRGDSAAYFCASSPGGDSSTDTQYFGPGTRLTVL.

The CDR3 loop is CASSTRTGDTEQFF. The CDR3 coding sequence is TGTGCCAGCAGCACCCGGACAGGGGATACTGAGCAGTTCTTC. This chain uses TRBV9 with TRBJ2-1; 9 bases fit TRBD1. From germline, CDR1 is SGDLS and CDR2 YYNGEE. Trimming cost V 4 bases and J 9 bases; bases outside gene matches: 8. The CDR3 is made up of 14 amino acids.

This sequence joins TRBV27 and TRBJ2-7; possibly TRBD2 for D (6 bases). CDR1 MNHEY and CDR2 SMNVEV come from the germline V gene (reference sequence). Trimming removed 6 bases from V and 1 base from J, with 10 bases in between. This CDR3 spans 13 amino acids. The CDR3: CASRPGESYEQYF. The CDR3 region has the DNA TGTGCCAGCAGGCCGGGGGAGTCCTACGAGCAGTACTTC.

This rearrangement joins TRBV18 to TRBJ2-2; a possible D gene is TRBD2 (5 bases). Deletions cut 1 base from V and 3 bases from J, with 12 bases between. This CDR3 region has 16 residues. Per the germline V gene, CDR1 is KGHSH and CDR2 is LQKENI. This chain's CDR3 is CASSPQPGVDTGELFF. The DNA of the CDR3 is TGTGCCAGCTCACCACAGCCCGGGGTCGACACCGGGGAGCTGTTTTTT.

This chain uses TRBV5-1 with TRBJ2-1; possibly TRBD2 for D (5 bases). The CDR3 is 12 amino acids. Trimming removed 4 bases at V and 7 bases at J, with 9 bases between. Germline CDR1 reads SGHRS; CDR2 reads YFSETQ. The CDR3 DNA is TGCGCCAGCAGCGCGGACTGGAATGAGCAGTTCTTC. Residues: CASSADWNEQFF.

The chain recombines TRBV4-3 with TRBJ2-2; D not resolved. V lost 2 bases and J lost 2, with 3 bases in between. The V gene's germline CDR1 is LGHNA and CDR2 YSLEER. There are 13 residues in the CDR3. The CDR3 protein is CASSQINTGELFF. In nucleotides, the CDR3 is TGCGCCAGCAGCCAAATAAACACCGGGGAGCTGTTTTTT.

The chain employs TRBV6-5 and TRBJ2-2; D might be TRBD1 (5 bases). V lost 6 bases, J lost 6 bases, and 17 bases lay in between. The CDR3 runs 15 residues. Germline CDR1 and CDR2: MNHEY and SVGAGI. Here the CDR3 DNA reads TGTGCCAGCAGCAGCCGGAGACAGTTGCCCGGGGAGCTGTTTTTT. Translation: CASSSRRQLPGELFF.

This clone was picked up a small number of times. J is TRBJ2-6 and V is TRBV6-6; perhaps TRBD1 as D (6 bases). V lost 6 bases, J lost 2 bases, and 11 bases lay in between. Germline CDR1 is MNHNY and CDR2 is SVGAGI (reference sequence). The CDR3 extends over 15 amino acids. In nucleotides, the CDR3 is TGTGCCAGCAGGCACAACAGGGCTGGGGCCAACGTCCTGACTTTC. Translation: CASRHNRAGANVLTF.

The chain has TRBV4-3 and TRBJ2-7, with TRBD2 as a possible D gene (6 bases). CDR3 length equals 16 residues. With 0 bases removed from V and 9 bases from J, the gap between germline ends came to 21 bases. CDR1 and CDR2 from the germline V gene are LGHNA and YSLEER. CDR3 coding DNA: TGCGCCAGCAGCCAAGAGGCGGGAACCACCTACGAGGTGCAGTACTTC. Translation: CASSQEAGTTYEVQYF.